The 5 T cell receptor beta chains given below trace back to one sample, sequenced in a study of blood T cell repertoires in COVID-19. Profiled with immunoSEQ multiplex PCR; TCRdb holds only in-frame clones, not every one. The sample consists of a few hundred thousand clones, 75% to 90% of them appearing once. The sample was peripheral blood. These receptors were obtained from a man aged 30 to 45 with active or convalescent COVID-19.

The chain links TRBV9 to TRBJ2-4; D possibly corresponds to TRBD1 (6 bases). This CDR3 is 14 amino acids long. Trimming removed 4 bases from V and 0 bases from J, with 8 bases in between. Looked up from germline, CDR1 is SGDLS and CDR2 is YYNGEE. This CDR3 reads CASSRTVAKNIQYF. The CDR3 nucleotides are TGTGCCAGCAGCCGGACAGTAGCCAAAAACATTCAGTACTTC. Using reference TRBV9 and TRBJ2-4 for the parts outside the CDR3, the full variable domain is DSGVTQTPKHLITATGQRVTLRCSPRSGDLSVYWYQQSLDQGLQFLIQYYNGEERAKGNILERFSAQQFPDLHSELNLSSLELGDSALYFCASSRTVAKNIQYFGAGTRLSVL.

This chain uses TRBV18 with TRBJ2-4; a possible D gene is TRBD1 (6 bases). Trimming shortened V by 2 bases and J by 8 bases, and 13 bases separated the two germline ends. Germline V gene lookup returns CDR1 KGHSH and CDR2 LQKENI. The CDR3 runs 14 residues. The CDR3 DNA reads TGTGCCAGCTCACCAGGGGCAGGGGTGGACATTCAGTACTTC. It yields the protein CASSPGAGVDIQYF.

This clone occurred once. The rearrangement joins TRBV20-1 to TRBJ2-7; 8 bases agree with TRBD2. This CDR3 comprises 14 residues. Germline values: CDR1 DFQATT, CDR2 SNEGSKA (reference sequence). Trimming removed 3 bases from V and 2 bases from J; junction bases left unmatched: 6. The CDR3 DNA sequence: TGCAGTGCTAGTGTTGGCGGGGGGACCTACGAGCAGTACTTC. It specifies CSASVGGGTYEQYF.

CDR3 in DNA: TGTGCCAGCAGCTTAGCGCTCGGCGGAGGAAATGAGCAGTTCTTC. Its translation: CASSLALGGGNEQFF. V is TRBV7-7 and J is TRBJ2-1; weak D call: TRBD2 (5 bases). Between the trimmed V and J ends, which lost 0 bases and 7 bases, there was a span of 13 bases. The V gene's germline CDR1 is SSHAT and CDR2 FNYEAQ (reference sequence). This CDR3 spans 15 amino acids.

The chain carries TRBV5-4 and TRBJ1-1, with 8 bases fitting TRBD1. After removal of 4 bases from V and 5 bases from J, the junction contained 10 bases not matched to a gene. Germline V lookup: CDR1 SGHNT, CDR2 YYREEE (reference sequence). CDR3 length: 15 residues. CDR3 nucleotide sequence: TGTGCCAGCAGCAAGGCCGGACAGGGAGGGACTGAAGCTTTCTTT. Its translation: CASSKAGQGGTEAFF.